These 25 T cell receptor beta chains came from one sample sequenced in a study of shared clonotypes between healthy human individuals. Profiling relied on immunoSEQ multiplex PCR, and the TCRdb table lists in-frame clones only, not all of them. The sample has about 1 million clones; more than 60% are singletons. The sample consisted of memory CD4+ T cells sorted from blood. As for subset: CD45RA-negative fraction. All receptors come from a man aged 18 to 30 in good health.

This clone was recorded a few times. This sequence joins TRBV6-1 and TRBJ2-7; D remains ambiguous. The CDR3 is 12 amino acids. The germline CDR1 and CDR2 sequences are MNHNS and SASEGT. Trimming pared 2 bases from V and 7 bases from J, leaving 9 bases between. CDR3 bases: TGTGCCAGCAGTGAACAAAGGGTGGAGCAGTACTTC. Translating it yields CASSEQRVEQYF.

This rearrangement joins TRBV5-1 to TRBJ2-2; TRBD1 matches 8 bases. J was trimmed by 5 bases and V by 2 bases; bases with no gene match: 11. This CDR3 comprises 17 residues. Germline CDR1 reads SGHRS; CDR2 reads YFSETQ. The CDR3 DNA sequence: TGCGCCAGCAGCTTTGCCCCAGGGGGCGCAAGGACCGGGGAGCTGTTTTTT. Its translation is CASSFAPGGARTGELFF.

The gene calls are TRBV18 and TRBJ2-3; D is possibly TRBD2 (6 bases). Trimming left V 5 bases short and J 10 bases short, with 16 bases between. The CDR3 sequence is 13 residues long. Germline CDR1 and CDR2: KGHSH and LQKENI. The CDR3 sequence: CASSRDSKKAQYF. The CDR3 nucleotides are TGTGCCAGCTCAAGGGACTCAAAGAAGGCGCAGTATTTT.

A few counts support this clone. CDR3 sequence (DNA): TGTGCCAGCAGTGAAGACGGACGGGGGAATTCACCCCTCCACTTT. The encoded protein is CASSEDGRGNSPLHF. The rearrangement joins TRBV2 to TRBJ1-6; tentatively, D is TRBD1 (5 bases). The CDR3 is 15 amino acids. The germline gives CDR1 SNHLY, CDR2 FYNNEI. With 1 base removed from V and 7 bases from J, the gap between germline ends came to 11 bases.

On this clone: The identical CDR3 is also encoded by other nucleotide sequences in the sample. The chain recombines TRBV5-1 with TRBJ2-1, with unresolved D. Trimming cost V 2 bases and J 1 base, with 7 bases left between them. The CDR3 covers 14 residues. Germline values: CDR1 SGHRS, CDR2 YFSETQ. The CDR3 DNA follows: TGCGCCAGCAGCTTAGACAATTCCTACAATGAGCAGTTCTTC. It specifies CASSLDNSYNEQFF.

V usage is TRBV5-7 and J usage is TRBJ2-3; 12 bases map to TRBD2. TRBV5-7 is flagged as an ORF with uncertain function. V was clipped by 0 bases and J by 1 base; unmatched bases: 9. The CDR3 extends over 19 amino acids. CDR3 residues: CASSLGTSGTIECTDTQYF. The DNA for the CDR3 is TGTGCCAGCAGCTTGGGGACTAGCGGGACCATTGAGTGCACAGATACGCAGTATTTT.

This clone showed up just a few times. The chain carries TRBV5-1 and TRBJ2-7; possible D gene TRBD2, 7 bases. CDR1 is SGHRS and CDR2 is YFSETQ in the germline V gene. V lost 6 bases, J lost 0 bases, and 19 bases lay in between. This CDR3 spans 16 amino acids. The CDR3 bases are TGCGCCAGCAAGAAGGAGGGGGACTATAGCTCCTACGAGCAGTACTTC. It encodes CASKKEGDYSSYEQYF. Filled out from reference TRBV5-1 and TRBJ2-7, the complete variable domain reads KAGVTQTPRYLIKTRGQQVTLSCSPISGHRSVSWYQQTPGQGLQFLFEYFSETQRNKGNFPGRFSGRQFSNSRSEMNVSTLELGDSALYLCASKKEGDYSSYEQYFGPGTRLTVT.

This chain links TRBV6-1 with TRBJ2-3, with D hard to call. The CDR3 is 14 amino acids. V was cut by 3 bases and J by 3 bases, with 10 bases left in between. The germline CDR1 and CDR2 sequences are MNHNS and SASEGT. CDR3 DNA sequence: TGTGCCAGCAGTGATTGGACCGAGACAGATACGCAGTATTTT. Its protein is CASSDWTETDTQYF.

The chain recombines TRBV28 with TRBJ2-7, with TRBD2 identical over 11 bases. The CDR3 runs 17 residues. Trimming cost V 5 bases and J 4 bases; bases outside gene matches: 13. Germline CDR1 and CDR2: MDHEN and SYDVKM. The CDR3 DNA follows: TGTGCCAGCAGTATTCTAAATAGCGGGGGGGCGTTGTACGAGCAGTACTTC. This sequence encodes CASSILNSGGALYEQYF.

The V gene is TRBV9, the J gene TRBJ1-5; perhaps TRBD1 as D (5 bases). The CDR3 covers 14 residues. Germline CDR1 reads SGDLS; CDR2 reads YYNGEE. Trimming stripped 4 bases from V and 4 bases from J, with 12 bases between. DNA for the CDR3: TGTGCCAGCAGCCGCGAGGGGACGAATCAGCCCCAGCATTTT. Translating it yields CASSREGTNQPQHF.

The chain combines TRBV5-4 with TRBJ2-5, with D unresolved. The ends were cut back, 0 bases at V and 2 bases at J, with 17 bases in the middle. There are 17 residues in the CDR3. CDR1 is SGHNT, CDR2 YYREEE, per germline (reference sequence). This CDR3 is CASSLDPGPTSQETQYF. The CDR3 DNA reads as TGTGCCAGCAGCTTGGACCCAGGCCCGACGTCTCAAGAGACCCAGTACTTC.

This CDR3 reads CASSPWAGTNTGELFF. The CDR3 DNA reads as TGTGCCAGCAGCCCTTGGGCGGGGACCAACACCGGGGAGCTGTTTTTT. The rearrangement joins TRBV7-9 to TRBJ2-2; tentatively, D is TRBD2 (6 bases). Germline V gene data show CDR1 as SEHNR and CDR2 as FQNEAQ (reference sequence). The ends were cut back, 5 bases at V and 2 bases at J, with 15 bases in the middle. This CDR3 is 16 amino acids long.

The chain links TRBV30 to TRBJ2-7, with 8 bases lining up with TRBD1. V lost 6 bases and J lost 2; bases outside the gene matches: 12. CDR1 and CDR2 (germline): GTSNPN, SVGIG (reference sequence). This CDR3 is built from 15 residues. The CDR3: CACPLGQGATYEQYF. The CDR3 DNA reads as TGTGCCTGCCCCCTCGGACAGGGAGCGACCTACGAGCAGTACTTC.

The CDR3 region has the DNA TGCGCCAGCAGCTTGTCCCTAGCGGGAGTGGGTGAGCAGTTCTTC. Protein sequence: CASSLSLAGVGEQFF. This chain joins TRBV5-1 and TRBJ2-1, with 10 positions matching TRBD2. Germline assignment: CDR1 SGHRS and CDR2 YFSETQ. V dropped 1 base and J dropped 9; count of bases not matched to a gene: 7. This CDR3 spans 15 amino acids.

The chain carries TRBV4-3 and TRBJ2-3, with 7 nucleotides matching TRBD2. Losses at the gene ends were 0 bases for V and 4 bases for J; bases not matched to a gene: 4. The CDR3 sequence is 15 residues long. In germline, CDR1 is LGHNA, CDR2 YSLEER. This CDR3 reads CASSQDTGGSDTQYF. In nucleotides, the CDR3 is TGCGCCAGCAGCCAAGATACGGGAGGATCAGATACGCAGTATTTT.

The rearrangement joins TRBV7-6 to TRBJ2-5; D possibly corresponds to TRBD1 (6 bases). CDR1 SGHVS and CDR2 FNYEAQ come from the germline V gene. This CDR3 has 13 residues. Trimming shortened V by 5 bases and J by 6 bases, and 13 bases separated the two germline ends. The CDR3 reads CASSPTGLKTQYF. The CDR3 DNA reads TGTGCCAGCAGCCCGACAGGCCTGAAGACCCAGTACTTC. The variable domain in full, completed from reference TRBV7-6 and TRBJ2-5, reads GAGVSQSPRYKVTKRGQDVALRCDPISGHVSLYWYRQALGQGPEFLTYFNYEAQQDKSGLPNDRFSAERPEGSISTLTIQRTEQRDSAMYRCASSPTGLKTQYFGPGTRLLVL.

In this sample, this clone turned up a few times. The chain links TRBV11-2 to TRBJ2-5, with 11 bases aligning to TRBD2. With 5 bases clipped from V and 5 bases from J, the junction kept 7 bases outside the gene matches. The CDR3 totals 15 residues. The germline gives CDR1 SGHAT, CDR2 FQNNGV. The CDR3 nucleotides are TGTGCCAGCAGCCGGGGGACTAGCGGCCAGGAGACCCAGTACTTC. Translated, it gives CASSRGTSGQETQYF.

The gene calls are TRBV7-2 and TRBJ1-5; 8 bases are shared with TRBD1. The V and J ends lost 5 bases and 6 bases, in that order; junction bases with no gene match: 9. Germline values: CDR1 SGHTA, CDR2 FQGNSA. CDR3 size: 15 residues. The CDR3 DNA follows: TGTGCCAGCAGCCCCGGACAGGGATTAAGTCAGCCCCAGCATTTT. Protein product: CASSPGQGLSQPQHF.

This clone was detected a few times. The genes are TRBV11-1 and TRBJ1-1; 7 bases fit TRBD1. Germline V gene sequence: CDR1 SGHAT, CDR2 FQDESV (reference sequence). The CDR3 runs 14 residues. V shed 2 bases and J 1 base; nucleotides not matched to a gene: 1. CDR3 loop: CASSLRQGNTEAFF. The CDR3 DNA sequence: TGTGCCAGCAGCTTAAGACAGGGGAACACTGAAGCTTTCTTT.

The chain links TRBV13 to TRBJ2-7; D gene ambiguous. V lost 4 bases, J lost 3 bases, and 7 bases lay in between. The CDR3 is 12 residues long. Germline V gives CDR1 PRHDT, CDR2 FYEKMQ (reference sequence). The CDR3 bases are TGTGCCAGCAGCTCCAGGAACTACGAGCAGTACTTC. It translates to CASSSRNYEQYF.

In its sample, this clone was seen many times. The V call is TRBV5-1, the J call TRBJ1-4, with D maybe TRBD1 (5 bases). V lost 0 bases and J lost 3, with 9 bases in between. The germline V gene encodes CDR1 SGHRS and CDR2 YFSETQ. The CDR3 consists of 15 residues. Here the CDR3 DNA reads TGCGCCAGCAGCTTGGAAGGGACTCCTAATGAAAAACTGTTTTTT. Amino acid sequence: CASSLEGTPNEKLFF. Full variable domain (remainder filled in from reference TRBV5-1 and TRBJ1-4): KAGVTQTPRYLIKTRGQQVTLSCSPISGHRSVSWYQQTPGQGLQFLFEYFSETQRNKGNFPGRFSGRQFSNSRSEMNVSTLELGDSALYLCASSLEGTPNEKLFFGSGTQLSVL.

This clone has just a few counts. The chain combines TRBV28 with TRBJ1-3; 8 bases agree with TRBD1. Trimming took 6 bases from V and 4 from J; bases not matched to a gene: 5. Germline lookup yields CDR1 MDHEN and CDR2 SYDVKM. The CDR3 has 14 residues. The CDR3 spells CASSGQGSGNTIYF. Here the CDR3 DNA reads TGTGCCAGCAGCGGACAGGGATCGGGAAACACCATATATTTT.

The rearrangement joins TRBV7-2 to TRBJ2-7, with D hard to call. V shed 2 bases and J shed 0 bases, with 14 bases lying between them. Germline CDR1 is SGHTA and CDR2 is FQGNSA. The CDR3 is 16 residues long. For the CDR3, the DNA is TGTGCCAGCAGCTTACCAGGAGTAAGGAGCTCCTACGAGCAGTACTTC. Translating it yields CASSLPGVRSSYEQYF. Drawing the rest from reference TRBV7-2 and TRBJ2-7, the complete variable domain is GAGVSQSPSNKVTEKGKDVELRCDPISGHTALYWYRQSLGQGLEFLIYFQGNSAPDKSGLPSDRFSAERTGGSVSTLTIQRTQQEDSAVYLCASSLPGVRSSYEQYFGPGTRLTVT.

The rearrangement links TRBV28 to TRBJ2-7, with D perhaps TRBD1 (5 bases). The length of the CDR3 is 13 residues. Germline lookup yields CDR1 MDHEN and CDR2 SYDVKM. V was trimmed by 3 bases and J by 5 bases, leaving 11 bases between them. CDR3 nucleotide sequence: TGTGCCAGCAGTTTGACAGTTCCTAACGAGCAGTACTTC. Protein sequence: CASSLTVPNEQYF.

The chain recombines TRBV2 with TRBJ1-2; unclear D gene. Germline V gives CDR1 SNHLY, CDR2 FYNNEI. Trimming removed 3 bases from V and 4 bases from J, with 9 bases in between. This CDR3 region has 13 residues. This chain's CDR3 is CASSESRVYGYTF. The CDR3 coding sequence is TGTGCCAGCAGTGAGTCGCGGGTCTATGGCTACACCTTC.